This T cell receptor beta chain was observed in a study of T cells expressing NK-cell markers. Following a re-call of the 5' RACE reads, TCRdb has one entry per CDR3 protein and lacks DNA. Its table lists approximately 150,000 distinct CDR3 sequences. The sample comprised blood T cells: a sorted CD56 or NKG2C T cell subset, CD4+ or CD8+ T cells, or bulk PBMC T cells (not recorded which). This receptor was identified in a man between 18 and 29 years old in good health.

This CDR3 is CASISGTGFPPGANVLTF. The genes are TRBV2 and TRBJ2-6; lacking DNA, the TRBD1 call made by TCRdb goes unchecked. Germline CDR1 SNHLY, CDR2 FYNNEI. This CDR3 is built from 18 residues.